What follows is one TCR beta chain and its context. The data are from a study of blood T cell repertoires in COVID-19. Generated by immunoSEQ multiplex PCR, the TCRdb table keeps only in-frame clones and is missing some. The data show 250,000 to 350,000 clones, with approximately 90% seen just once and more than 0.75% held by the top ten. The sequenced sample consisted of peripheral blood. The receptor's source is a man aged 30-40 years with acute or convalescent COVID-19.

The CDR3 here is CASSRTGDNSPLHF. Written as DNA, the CDR3 is TGCGCCAGCAGCCGGACAGGGGATAATTCACCCCTCCACTTT. J is TRBJ1-6 and V is TRBV5-1; TRBD1 matches at 9 bases. Germline CDR1 reads SGHRS; CDR2 reads YFSETQ. The CDR3 totals 14 residues. After removal of 4 bases from V and 5 bases from J, the junction contained 1 base not matched to a gene.